This TCR beta chain is from a study of blood T cell repertoires in COVID-19. Profiled with immunoSEQ multiplex PCR; TCRdb holds only in-frame clones, not every one. The sample has about 250,000 clones; approximately 85% are singletons. This receptor was identified in a man aged 45-65 years with COVID-19, enrolled during active disease. The source material was peripheral blood.

CDR3 loop: CASSNSAGYPYEQYF. CDR3 DNA sequence: TGTGCCAGCAGCAACTCAGCAGGGTACCCCTACGAGCAGTACTTC. The chain couples TRBV6-5 to TRBJ2-7, with D possibly being TRBD1 (5 bases). The CDR3 runs 15 residues. The germline V and J ends were trimmed by 6 bases and 2 bases, with 17 bases remaining between them. Germline V lookup: CDR1 MNHEY, CDR2 SVGAGI.